The text below deals with one T cell receptor (beta chain). The antigen is unknown. This entry is derived from a study of T cell responses to AZD1222 COVID-19 vaccine. Study-wide results and caveats: Females outnumbered males among donors, who were mostly white British; clonal diversity was possibly underestimated.

The assay was immunoSEQ multiplex PCR, and TCRdb's table has in-frame clones only and misses some. In the table there are approximately 130,000 clones, nearly 95% of which are singletons. The length of the CDR3 is 14 residues. Trimming shortened V by 0 bases and J by 6 bases, and 11 bases separated the two germline ends. Germline V gives CDR1 SGDLS, CDR2 YYNGEE. The clonotype originates from an adult in good health. The J gene is TRBJ2-3, the V gene TRBV9, with a possible D match to TRBD1 (5 bases). The input for sequencing was peripheral blood, taken on day 0 of AZD1222 vaccination. The CDR3 DNA reads as TGTGCCAGCAGCGTAGGGGGCAGTCCCGATACGCAGTATTTT. Translating gives CASSVGGSPDTQYF.